The clone carrying this T cell receptor (beta chain) was observed many times. The antigen is unknown. Time point denoted: newly diagnosed GD, antithyroid drugs for less than 3 months. PBMCs were the source of the RNA used for TCR sequencing. This entry belongs to a study of regulatory T cells in long-lasting Graves disease. Deletions cut 5 bases from V and 7 bases from J, with 14 bases between. CDR1 SQVTM and CDR2 ANQGSEA come from the germline V gene. The CDR3 sequence is 13 residues long. With iRepertoire HTBI primers and Arm-PCR of CDR3 regions, TCR beta libraries were built. TCRdb redid the calling of the multiplex PCR reads with MiXCR, one entry per CDR3 protein. The sample has fewer than 450,000 distinct CDR3 sequences; about 15% are singletons. General study findings and limits: Tissue studied was limited to peripheral blood, excluding thyroid tissue. Persistent Graves' patients had lower TCR diversity than newly diagnosed ones. TRBV28, TRBJ1-2 and TRBJ2-5 were favored in persistent disease.

This sample was also put to use in a study of T cells in Graves' hyperthyroidism and ophthalmopathy.

The receptor comes from a woman aged 40-49 years with Graves disease. The source material was peripheral blood mononuclear cells (PBMCs), sampled at new diagnosis, from a patient treated with antithyroid drugs. The chain links TRBV29-1 to TRBJ2-2, with D possibly called TRBD1 or TRBD2 (5 bases each). This chain's CDR3 is CSVYQGAGGELFF. The DNA of the CDR3 is TGCAGCGTTTACCAAGGGGCGGGCGGGGAGCTGTTTTTT.